This T cell receptor beta chain was observed in a study of T cell changes during pregnancy in multiple sclerosis. Germline V CDR1 and CDR2: SNHLY, FYNNEI. The CDR3 is made up of 15 amino acids. V was clipped by 2 bases and J by 5 bases, with 12 bases between them. This clone was seen a single time. Assay used: immunoSEQ multiplex PCR; TCRdb lists only in-frame clones, some missing. Of 40,000 to 60,000 clones listed, approximately 95% were seen once; the top ten hold around 0.3%. The chain has TRBV2 and TRBJ2-2; tentatively, D is TRBD1 (6 bases). The sequencing used CD4+ T cells from peripheral blood mononuclear cells, collected in the third trimester of pregnancy. The TCR sequence derives from a female donor with multiple sclerosis, enrolled in a pregnancy study. CDR3 DNA sequence: TGTGCCAGCAGTGAATTAGGGCAGGGGACCGGGGAGCTGTTTTTT. Its translation: CASSELGQGTGELFF.